What follows are 5 T cell receptor beta chains derived from one specimen sequenced in a study of T cell changes during pregnancy in multiple sclerosis. Profiled with immunoSEQ multiplex PCR; TCRdb holds only in-frame clones, not every one. The table lists fewer than 40,000 clones, around nine tenths of them singletons. The sample here was CD8+ T cells from peripheral blood mononuclear cells, taken before pregnancy. The receptor set was obtained from a female donor with multiple sclerosis, enrolled in a pregnancy study.

The genes are TRBV27 and TRBJ2-2, with 9 positions matching TRBD1. Unmatched junction bases numbered 1, after V lost 5 bases and J lost 6 bases. The CDR3 has 13 residues. Per the germline V gene, CDR1 is MNHEY and CDR2 is SMNVEV (reference sequence). CDR3 nucleotides: TGTGCCAGCAGTAGACAGGGGGCCGGGGAGCTGTTTTTT. Protein: CASSRQGAGELFF.

This rearrangement joins TRBV6-1 to TRBJ1-3; D not resolved. The CDR3 runs to 16 residues. The V end was cut by 4 bases, the J end by 0 bases, with 13 bases between. Germline V gene lookup returns CDR1 MNHNS and CDR2 SASEGT. The CDR3 DNA is TGTGCCAGCAGTGCTAGCGACGGAGACTCTGGAAACACCATATATTTT. Protein product: CASSASDGDSGNTIYF.

The chain carries TRBV29-1 and TRBJ2-7; 13 nucleotides align to TRBD2. There are 16 residues in the CDR3. Germline V lookup: CDR1 SQVTM, CDR2 ANQGSEA. With 1 base clipped from V and 4 bases from J, the junction kept 7 bases outside the gene matches. For the CDR3, the DNA is TGCAGCGTTGAAGGGGCCGGGACTAGCGGGGATTACGAGCAGTACTTC. Translating gives CSVEGAGTSGDYEQYF.

DNA for the CDR3: TGTGCCTGGAGTGTCGGGGGGACTAATGAAAAACTGTTTTTT. Its protein product is CAWSVGGTNEKLFF. The V and J genes are TRBV30 and TRBJ1-4, with D tentatively TRBD1 (5 bases). V was clipped by 0 bases and J by 2 bases, with 7 bases between them. The CDR3 runs 14 residues. Per germline, CDR1 GTSNPN and CDR2 SVGIG (reference sequence).

The chain carries TRBV29-1 and TRBJ2-3; 12 bases align to TRBD2. The CDR3 spans 18 residues. The V gene end was trimmed by 4 bases and the J gene end by 0 bases; junction bases not matched to a gene: 11. CDR1 is SQVTM and CDR2 is ANQGSEA in the germline V gene. The CDR3 nucleotides are TGCAGCGTTGTATGCCCGGCTAGCGGGAGGGACAGCACAGATACGCAGTATTTT. The encoded protein is CSVVCPASGRDSTDTQYF.